This record covers a single T cell receptor beta chain. Its antigen is currently unknown. This sample stems from a study of CD8+CD57+ T cells in acquired aplastic anemia. For the study at large: Each DNA sample taken from sorted CD4+ and CD8+ cells came to approximately 3 ug on average. The study's findings and limits: Overlapping CD8+ CDR3 repertoires of patients and controls contained some 27 shared sequences.

Researchers used genomic DNA as the template to profile TCR beta VDJ and CDR3. One entry per CDR3 protein, called by TCRdb with MiXCR from the reads. The top ten hold roughly 42% of the sample, which has about 180,000 distinct CDR3 sequences, more than 60% seen once. Flow cytometry had shown expanded CD8+CD57+ cells in the patients chosen for sequencing. Each patient had severe acquired aplastic anemia. Sequenced input: sorted CD4+, CD8+, or CD8+CD57+ T cells (not recorded which) from PBMCs. The receptor was isolated from a human donor with aplastic anemia.

The CDR3 sequence is CASRRTGGDSNQPQHF. The CDR3 nucleotides are TGTGCCAGTAGACGGACAGGGGGAGATAGCAATCAGCCCCAGCATTTT. The chain has TRBV19 and TRBJ1-5; the match to TRBD1 covers 10 bases. Germline values: CDR1 LNHDA, CDR2 SQIVND (reference sequence). CDR3 length equals 16 residues. Trimming removed 6 bases from V and 0 bases from J; junction bases left unmatched: 5.